The 23 T cell receptor beta chains below all came from one sample that was sequenced in a study of cytomegalovirus exposure and HLA in healthy donors. The repertoire was sequenced with immunoSEQ multiplex PCR; TCRdb's copy has only in-frame clones and lacks some. Among more than 50,000 clones listed, about 95% were seen once. The sample was PBMCs. The receptors derive from a man between 18 and 35 years old in good health and CMV-seronegative.

The chain recombines TRBV5-6 with TRBJ2-1; TRBD1 agrees at 9 bases. V was clipped by 4 bases and J by 3 bases; unmatched bases: 8. The CDR3 covers 16 residues. CDR1 and CDR2 from the germline V gene are SGHDT and YYEEEE. The CDR3 protein is CASSPGTGNNYNEQFF. The CDR3 DNA follows: TGTGCCAGCAGCCCAGGGACAGGGAACAACTACAATGAGCAGTTCTTC.

The V and J genes are TRBV5-1 and TRBJ2-3; 7 nucleotides match TRBD2. The CDR3 is 13 amino acids. Germline V gives CDR1 SGHRS, CDR2 YFSETQ. V trimming: 7 bases; J trimming: 0 bases; junction bases outside the gene matches: 2. The CDR3 DNA is TGCGCCAGCGGGGAGGGGAGCACAGATACGCAGTATTTT. Encoded protein: CASGEGSTDTQYF.

This sequence joins TRBV5-1 and TRBJ2-4; D is ambiguous. Deletions cut 0 bases from V and 8 bases from J, with 9 bases between. The germline CDR1 and CDR2 sequences are SGHRS and YFSETQ. This CDR3 is 13 amino acids long. As DNA, the CDR3 is TGCGCCAGCAGCTTGGGGTGGGCAGACATTCAGTACTTC. Translated, it gives CASSLGWADIQYF.

The chain recombines TRBV6-6 with TRBJ1-1; 11 bases line up with TRBD1. Germline lookup yields CDR1 MNHNY and CDR2 SVGAGI (reference sequence). The CDR3 contains 12 residues. The ends lost 6 bases at V and 9 bases at J; junction bases unmatched: 3. The CDR3 DNA reads as TGTGCCAGCAGAGGACAGGGGGCGAAAGCTTTCTTT. Residues: CASRGQGAKAFF.

The chain joins TRBV9 to TRBJ2-3; 11 bases are shared with TRBD2. The CDR3 extends over 19 amino acids. CDR1 and CDR2 (germline): SGDLS, YYNGEE. V lost 3 bases and J lost 1; bases outside the gene matches: 13. CDR3 loop: CASSGRLAGSFQRTDTQYF. The CDR3 DNA reads as TGTGCCAGCAGCGGACGACTAGCGGGAAGTTTCCAGCGCACAGATACGCAGTATTTT.

The V gene is TRBV28, the J gene TRBJ2-1; 15 nucleotides agree with TRBD2. Trimming at V came to 6 bases and at J to 3 bases, leaving 12 bases not matched to a gene. The length of the CDR3 is 19 residues. Germline CDR1 and CDR2: MDHEN and SYDVKM. CDR3 coding DNA: TGTGCCAGCAGCCCCGAAGGTGGGACTAGCGGGAGGATCTACAATGAGCAGTTCTTC. Translation gives CASSPEGGTSGRIYNEQFF.

The chain combines TRBV7-8 with TRBJ2-1; possible D gene TRBD2, 6 bases. The CDR3 totals 18 residues. Germline V lookup: CDR1 SGHVS, CDR2 FQNEAQ. The ends were cut back, 1 base at V and 0 bases at J, with 16 bases in the middle. This CDR3 is CASSLVFSGGSSYNEQFF. In DNA, the CDR3 is TGTGCCAGCAGCTTAGTTTTCAGTGGGGGGAGCTCCTACAATGAGCAGTTCTTC.

V usage is TRBV5-1 and J usage is TRBJ2-5; TRBD2 aligns across 8 bases. Germline trimming cut 0 bases from V and 5 bases from J; bases unmatched to any gene: 6. Germline CDR1 reads SGHRS; CDR2 reads YFSETQ. This CDR3 comprises 15 residues. The CDR3 DNA reads as TGCGCCAGCAGCTTGGTGGGTAGCGGGGCGGAGACCCAGTACTTC. Translated: CASSLVGSGAETQYF.

The chain employs TRBV25-1 and TRBJ2-3; D is possibly TRBD1 (6 bases). The CDR3 runs 11 residues. Trimming removed 6 bases at V and 5 bases at J, with 6 bases between. The germline V gene encodes CDR1 MGHDK and CDR2 SYGVNS. The CDR3 loop is CASSRGDTQYF. CDR3 sequence (DNA): TGTGCCAGCAGCAGGGGAGATACGCAGTATTTT.

The chain joins TRBV6-6 to TRBJ2-1, with 10 positions matching TRBD2. The CDR3 has 13 amino acids. CDR1 and CDR2 (germline): MNHNY, SVGAGI (reference sequence). V shed 6 bases, J shed 12 bases, and the junction held 8 bases outside the gene matches. The CDR3 here is CASRPSGRGVQFF. The CDR3 DNA sequence: TGTGCCAGCAGACCAAGCGGGAGGGGGGTGCAGTTCTTC.

The count of this clone is one. This rearrangement joins TRBV29-1 to TRBJ1-1, with a possible D match to TRBD1 (5 bases). The length of the CDR3 is 13 residues. The V gene's germline CDR1 is SQVTM and CDR2 ANQGSEA. Trimming removed 7 bases from V and 1 base from J, with 13 bases in between. CDR3 coding DNA: TGCAGCGGGATGGGACTATCGAACACTGAAGCTTTCTTT. Encoded protein: CSGMGLSNTEAFF.

The gene calls are TRBV19 and TRBJ2-2; D is perhaps TRBD1 (6 bases). The CDR3 is 14 amino acids. Trimming took 10 bases from V and 0 from J, leaving 12 bases between them. Germline V lookup: CDR1 LNHDA, CDR2 SQIVND (reference sequence). The CDR3 DNA reads as TGTGCCACTTCCAGGGGTACGAACACCGGGGAGCTGTTTTTT. It is translated as CATSRGTNTGELFF.

J is TRBJ1-2 and V is TRBV28, with unresolved D. CDR3 length equals 14 residues. V lost 1 base and J lost 6, with 12 bases in between. CDR1 and CDR2 from the germline V gene are MDHEN and SYDVKM. CDR3 residues: CASSLSGIEDGYTF. CDR3 in DNA: TGTGCCAGCAGTTTATCCGGGATTGAGGATGGCTACACCTTC.

Note on this clone: Within the sample, other DNA sequences also encode this same CDR3. The genes are TRBV27 and TRBJ2-7, with a possible D match to TRBD2 (6 bases). CDR3 size: 14 residues. CDR1 MNHEY and CDR2 SMNVEV come from the germline V gene (reference sequence). V shed 5 bases and J shed 0 bases, with 11 bases lying between them. DNA for the CDR3: TGTGCCAGCAGTCTTAGCGGCAGCTCCTACGAGCAGTACTTC. It is translated as CASSLSGSSYEQYF.

The rearrangement joins TRBV7-9 to TRBJ2-5; TRBD1 is a possible D gene (6 bases). The CDR3 extends over 13 amino acids. Trimming pared 5 bases from V and 5 bases from J, leaving 12 bases between. CDR1 is SEHNR and CDR2 is FQNEAQ in the germline V gene (reference sequence). The CDR3 nucleotides are TGTGCCAGCAGCAACCAGGGGCGGGAGACCCAGTACTTC. Residues: CASSNQGRETQYF.

The chain employs TRBV6-4 and TRBJ2-1; 10 bases are a match to TRBD2. Germline CDR1 is MRHNA and CDR2 is SNTAGT. With 6 bases clipped from V and 7 bases from J, the junction kept 9 bases outside the gene matches. This CDR3 comprises 15 residues. In DNA form, the CDR3 reads TGTGCCAGCAGAGGTCTAGCGGGAGTTTCGAATGAGCAGTTCTTC. This translates into CASRGLAGVSNEQFF.

The chain combines TRBV2 with TRBJ2-1; TRBD1 matches 7 bases. This CDR3 spans 13 amino acids. CDR1 is SNHLY and CDR2 is FYNNEI in the germline V gene. V gave up 8 bases and J gave up 4 bases; unmatched junction bases: 5. The CDR3 nucleotides are TGTGCCAGCCGGGACAGCCCATACAATGAGCAGTTCTTC. Amino acid sequence: CASRDSPYNEQFF.

The rearrangement links TRBV11-2 to TRBJ2-2; 9 positions match TRBD2. J was trimmed by 5 bases and V by 0 bases; bases with no gene match: 7. The length of the CDR3 is 17 residues. Germline CDR1 SGHAT, CDR2 FQNNGV. CDR3 sequence (DNA): TGTGCCAGCAGCTTAGATCGGGCGGGAGGGTTAACCGGGGAGCTGTTTTTT. Translating gives CASSLDRAGGLTGELFF.

V and J are TRBV7-9 and TRBJ1-1, with D maybe TRBD1 (5 bases). The germline V and J ends were trimmed by 3 bases and 5 bases, with 13 bases remaining between them. The CDR3 has 14 residues. The V gene's germline CDR1 is SEHNR and CDR2 FQNEAQ (reference sequence). The DNA for the CDR3 is TGTGCCAGCAGCTTGGGGGAGGGGAGTACTGAAGCTTTCTTT. It is translated as CASSLGEGSTEAFF.

This clone was observed a single time. The rearrangement links TRBV27 to TRBJ1-5, with D possibly matching TRBD1 (5 bases). Germline V CDR1 and CDR2: MNHEY, SMNVEV (reference sequence). V was clipped by 4 bases and J by 4 bases, with 14 bases between them. The CDR3 length is 15 residues. Here the CDR3 reads CASSSTGLVNQPQHF. CDR3 DNA: TGTGCCAGCAGTTCAACAGGCCTCGTAAATCAGCCCCAGCATTTT.

This clone was seen only once. This chain joins TRBV19 and TRBJ2-3, with 7 bases aligning to TRBD1. V shed 2 bases, J shed 1 base, and the junction held 0 bases outside the gene matches. This CDR3 is 14 amino acids long. Germline V CDR1 and CDR2: LNHDA, SQIVND (reference sequence). Written as DNA, the CDR3 is TGTGCCAGTAGTATACAGGGGGGCACAGATACGCAGTATTTT. Translated, it gives CASSIQGGTDTQYF.

This rearrangement joins TRBV28 to TRBJ1-2; 7 bases align to TRBD1. With V trimmed by 2 bases and J by 8 bases, 2 bases remained unmatched. Germline loops: CDR1 MDHEN, CDR2 SYDVKM. The CDR3 contains 12 residues. The CDR3 sequence is CASSLTGEGYTF. CDR3 coding DNA: TGTGCCAGCAGTTTAACAGGGGAGGGCTACACCTTC.

This clone was counted a single time. The chain has TRBV29-1 and TRBJ1-1; 10 bases fit TRBD1. Germline V gene lookup returns CDR1 SQVTM and CDR2 ANQGSEA. This CDR3 is 16 amino acids long. V lost 4 bases to trimming and J lost 0 bases; unmatched junction nucleotides: 8. CDR3 sequence reads: CSVVGDRGFLNTEAFF. The CDR3 nucleotides are TGCAGCGTTGTAGGGGACAGGGGCTTCTTGAACACTGAAGCTTTCTTT.